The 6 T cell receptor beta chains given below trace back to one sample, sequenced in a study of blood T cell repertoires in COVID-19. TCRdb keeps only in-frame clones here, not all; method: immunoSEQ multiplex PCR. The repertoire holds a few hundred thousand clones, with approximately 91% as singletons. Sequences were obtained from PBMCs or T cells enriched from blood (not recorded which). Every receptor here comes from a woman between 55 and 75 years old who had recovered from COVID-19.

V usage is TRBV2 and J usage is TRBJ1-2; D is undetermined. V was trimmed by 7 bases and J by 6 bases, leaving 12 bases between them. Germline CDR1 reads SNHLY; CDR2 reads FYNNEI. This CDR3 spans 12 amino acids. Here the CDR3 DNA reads TGTGCCAGCACCAACCTACGGGATGGCTACACCTTC. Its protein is CASTNLRDGYTF.

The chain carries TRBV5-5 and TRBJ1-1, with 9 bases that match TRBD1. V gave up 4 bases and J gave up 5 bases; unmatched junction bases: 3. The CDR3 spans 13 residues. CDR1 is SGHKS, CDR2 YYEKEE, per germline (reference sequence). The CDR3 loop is CASSQDRGTEAFF. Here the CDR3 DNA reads TGTGCCAGCAGCCAGGACAGGGGAACTGAAGCTTTCTTT.

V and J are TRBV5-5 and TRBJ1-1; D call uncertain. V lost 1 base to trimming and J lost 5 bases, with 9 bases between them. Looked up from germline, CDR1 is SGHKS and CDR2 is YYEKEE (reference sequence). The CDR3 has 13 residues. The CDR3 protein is CASSLRRETEAFF. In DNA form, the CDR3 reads TGTGCCAGCAGCTTGCGCCGGGAAACTGAAGCTTTCTTT.

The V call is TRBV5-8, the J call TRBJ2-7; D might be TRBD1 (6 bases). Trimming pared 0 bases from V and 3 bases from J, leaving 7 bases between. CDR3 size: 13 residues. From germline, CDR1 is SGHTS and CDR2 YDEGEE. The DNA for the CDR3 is TGTGCCAGCAGCTTGGGACAGGTCTACGAGCAGTACGTC. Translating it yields CASSLGQVYEQYV.

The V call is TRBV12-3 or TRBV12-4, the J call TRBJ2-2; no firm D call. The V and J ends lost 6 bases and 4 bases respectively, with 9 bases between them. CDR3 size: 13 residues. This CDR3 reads CASSLGPTGELFF. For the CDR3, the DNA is TGTGCCAGCAGCCTTGGGCCCACCGGGGAGCTGTTTTTT.

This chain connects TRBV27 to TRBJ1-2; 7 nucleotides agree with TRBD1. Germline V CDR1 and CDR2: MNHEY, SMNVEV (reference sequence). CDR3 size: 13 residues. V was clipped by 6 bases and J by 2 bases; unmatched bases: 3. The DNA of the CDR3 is TGTGCCAGCAGGACACAGGGGAACTATGGCTACACCTTC. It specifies CASRTQGNYGYTF.